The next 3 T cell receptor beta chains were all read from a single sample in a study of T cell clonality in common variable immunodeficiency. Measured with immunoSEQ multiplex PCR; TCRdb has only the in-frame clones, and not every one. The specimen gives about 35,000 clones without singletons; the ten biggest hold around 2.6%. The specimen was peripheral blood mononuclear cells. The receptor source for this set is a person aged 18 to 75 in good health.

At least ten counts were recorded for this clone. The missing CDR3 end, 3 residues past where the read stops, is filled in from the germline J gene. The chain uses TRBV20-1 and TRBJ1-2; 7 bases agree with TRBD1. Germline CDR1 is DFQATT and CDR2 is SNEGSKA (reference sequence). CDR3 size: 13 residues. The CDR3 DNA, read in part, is TGCAGTGCTAGAGAGGGGGCGAGACAGGGA. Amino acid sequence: CSAREGARQG. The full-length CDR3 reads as CSAREGARQGYTF.

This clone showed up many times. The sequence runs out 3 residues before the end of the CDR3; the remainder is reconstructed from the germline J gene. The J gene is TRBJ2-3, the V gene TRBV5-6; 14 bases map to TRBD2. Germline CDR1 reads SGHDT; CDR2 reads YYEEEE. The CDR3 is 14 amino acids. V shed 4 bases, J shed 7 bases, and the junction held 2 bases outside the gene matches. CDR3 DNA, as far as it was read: TGTGCCAGCAGCCGACTAGCGGGAGGGCATACG. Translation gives CASSRLAGGHT. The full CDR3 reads CASSRLAGGHTQYF.

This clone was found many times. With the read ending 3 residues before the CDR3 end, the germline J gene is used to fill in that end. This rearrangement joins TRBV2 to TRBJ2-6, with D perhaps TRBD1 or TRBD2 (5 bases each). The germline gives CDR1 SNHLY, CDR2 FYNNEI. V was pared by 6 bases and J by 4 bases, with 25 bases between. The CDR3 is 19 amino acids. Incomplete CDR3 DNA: TGTGCCAGCAGGAAAGAACTGGGTAGGGGTCGGGAAGGGGCCAACGTC. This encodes CASRKELGRGREGANV. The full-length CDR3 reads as CASRKELGRGREGANVLTF.